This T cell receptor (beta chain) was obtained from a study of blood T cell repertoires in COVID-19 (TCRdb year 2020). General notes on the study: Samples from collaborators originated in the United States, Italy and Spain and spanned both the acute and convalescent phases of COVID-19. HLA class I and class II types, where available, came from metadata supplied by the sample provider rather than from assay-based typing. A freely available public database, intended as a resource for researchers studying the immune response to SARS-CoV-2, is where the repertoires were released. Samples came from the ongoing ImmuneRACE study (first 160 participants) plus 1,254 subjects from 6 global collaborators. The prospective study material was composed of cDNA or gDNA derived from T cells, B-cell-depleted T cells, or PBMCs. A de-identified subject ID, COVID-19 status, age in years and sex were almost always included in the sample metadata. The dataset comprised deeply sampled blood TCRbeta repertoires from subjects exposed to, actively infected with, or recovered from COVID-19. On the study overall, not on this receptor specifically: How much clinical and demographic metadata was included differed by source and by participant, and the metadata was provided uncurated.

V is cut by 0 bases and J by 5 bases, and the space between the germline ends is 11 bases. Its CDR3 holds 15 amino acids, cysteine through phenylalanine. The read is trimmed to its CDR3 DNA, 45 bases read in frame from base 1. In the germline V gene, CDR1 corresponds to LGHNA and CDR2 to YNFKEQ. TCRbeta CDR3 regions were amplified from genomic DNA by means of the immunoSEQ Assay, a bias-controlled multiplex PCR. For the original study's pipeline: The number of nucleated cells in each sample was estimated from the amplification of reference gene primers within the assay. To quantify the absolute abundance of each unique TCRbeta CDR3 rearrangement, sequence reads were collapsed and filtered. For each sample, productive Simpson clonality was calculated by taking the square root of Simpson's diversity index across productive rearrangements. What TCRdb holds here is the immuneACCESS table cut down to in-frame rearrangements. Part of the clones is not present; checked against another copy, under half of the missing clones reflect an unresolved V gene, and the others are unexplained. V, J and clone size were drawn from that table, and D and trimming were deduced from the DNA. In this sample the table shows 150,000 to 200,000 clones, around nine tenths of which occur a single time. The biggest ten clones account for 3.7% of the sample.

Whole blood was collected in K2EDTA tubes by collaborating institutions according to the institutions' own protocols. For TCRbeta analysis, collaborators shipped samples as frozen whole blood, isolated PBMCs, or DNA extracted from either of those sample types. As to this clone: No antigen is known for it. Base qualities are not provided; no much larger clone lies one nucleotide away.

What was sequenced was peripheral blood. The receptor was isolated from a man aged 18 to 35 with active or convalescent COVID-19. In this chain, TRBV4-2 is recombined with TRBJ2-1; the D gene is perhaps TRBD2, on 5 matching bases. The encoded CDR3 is CASSQEFRGNNEQFF. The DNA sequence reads TGTGCCAGCAGCCAAGAATTCCGAGGGAACAATGAGCAGTTCTTC.